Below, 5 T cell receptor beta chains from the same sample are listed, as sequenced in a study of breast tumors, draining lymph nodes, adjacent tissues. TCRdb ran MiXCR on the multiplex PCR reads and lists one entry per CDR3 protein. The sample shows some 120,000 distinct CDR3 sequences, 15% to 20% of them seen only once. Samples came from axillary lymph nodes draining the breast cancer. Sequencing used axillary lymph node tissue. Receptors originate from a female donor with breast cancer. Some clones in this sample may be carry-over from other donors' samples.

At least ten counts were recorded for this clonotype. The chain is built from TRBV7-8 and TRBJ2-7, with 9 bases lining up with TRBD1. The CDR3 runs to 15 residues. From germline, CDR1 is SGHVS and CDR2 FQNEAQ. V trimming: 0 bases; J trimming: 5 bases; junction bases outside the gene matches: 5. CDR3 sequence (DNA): TGTGCCAGCAGCTTAGCCGGACAGGGGAGTGACGAGCAGTACTTC. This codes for CASSLAGQGSDEQYF.

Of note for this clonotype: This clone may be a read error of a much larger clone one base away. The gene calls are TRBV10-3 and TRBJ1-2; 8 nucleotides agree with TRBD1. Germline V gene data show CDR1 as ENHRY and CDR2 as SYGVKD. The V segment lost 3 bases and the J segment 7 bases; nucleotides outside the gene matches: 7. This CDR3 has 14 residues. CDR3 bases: TGTGCCATCAGTGACCTGACAGGGGAGTCTGGCTACACCTTC. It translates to CAISDLTGESGYTF.

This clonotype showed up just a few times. The CDR3: CASSDKGGPDTQYF. CDR3 in DNA: TGTGCCAGTAGTGATAAGGGGGGCCCGGATACGCAGTATTTT. This sequence joins TRBV19 and TRBJ2-3; the D call may be TRBD1 or TRBD2 (6 bases each). Germline V gives CDR1 LNHDA, CDR2 SQIVND (reference sequence). The CDR3 is made up of 14 amino acids. V lost 5 bases and J 6 bases, leaving 15 bases between the germline ends.

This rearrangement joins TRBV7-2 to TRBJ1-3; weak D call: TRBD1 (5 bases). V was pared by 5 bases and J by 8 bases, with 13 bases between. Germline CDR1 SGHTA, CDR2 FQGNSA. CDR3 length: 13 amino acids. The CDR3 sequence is CASSRAGGDTIYF. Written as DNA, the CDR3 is TGTGCCAGCAGCCGGGCCGGGGGAGACACCATATATTTT.

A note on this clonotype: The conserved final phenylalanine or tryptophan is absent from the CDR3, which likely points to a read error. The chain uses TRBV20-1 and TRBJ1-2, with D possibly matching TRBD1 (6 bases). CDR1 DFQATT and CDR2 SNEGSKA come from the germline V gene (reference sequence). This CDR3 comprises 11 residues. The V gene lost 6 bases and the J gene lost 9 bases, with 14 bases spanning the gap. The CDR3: CSALQGYSYTS. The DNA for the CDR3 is TGCAGTGCCTTACAGGGTTATAGCTACACCTCC.